What follows describes a single T cell receptor beta chain. This clonotype was observed a handful of times. Its antigen is currently not known. Base-call qualities are not available, and no considerably larger clone is one nucleotide away. A patient counted as having stable Graves' hyperthyroidism if no progression to ophthalmopathy occurred over 18 months of follow-up. Hyperthyroidism patients were newly diagnosed, had a disease duration of under 2 months, and were aged 18 to 65 years. Exclusion was applied to patients with uncontrolled infections, other autoimmune diseases, pregnancy or lactation. Clinical symptoms, serum thyroxine and TRAb, thyroid ultrasound, and orbital computed tomography formed the basis for the diagnoses. Ficoll-Paque density gradient centrifugation was used to isolate PBMCs from about 10 ml of fresh peripheral blood. Trizol reagent was used to extract total RNA, and RNA quality was then checked on an Agilent 2100 Bioanalyzer.

The germline V gene encodes CDR1 DFQATT and CDR2 SNEGSKA (reference sequence). The trim is 7 bases for V and 2 bases for J, with a gap of 15 bases between the germline ends. The CDR3 goes from the cysteine to the phenylalanine over 14 residues. Only the CDR3 DNA stays, 42 bases, in frame from base 1. This entry belongs to a study of T cells in Graves' hyperthyroidism and ophthalmopathy (dated by TCRdb to 2018 to 2020). For the wider study: Peripheral blood was collected at initial diagnosis, before any treatment. A discovery cohort of about a hundred patients, roughly 45 with Graves' ophthalmopathy and approximately 60 with stable Graves' hyperthyroidism, was used to find distinguishing TCR V-J signatures. Whether ophthalmopathy could be predicted prospectively was tested in an independent validation cohort made up of about 18 hyperthyroidism patients plus 17 patients who later progressed to ophthalmopathy. For training and testing, the 100 or so patients in the discovery cohort were randomly divided in a 7:3 ratio. In addition, the study compared T-cell repertoires in thyroid tissue and in blood from 6 or 7 Graves' hyperthyroidism patients. Following sampling, methimazole starting at 30 mg daily was given to hyperthyroidism patients, and high-dose intravenous methylprednisolone was given to ophthalmopathy patients. The paper reports TCR Vbeta CDR3 sequencing of 140 or so peripheral blood samples: around 45 ophthalmopathy, roughly 80 hyperthyroidism and some 17 progressor patients. Results the study describes overall, beyond this receptor: In validation, the model predicted progression to ophthalmopathy a median of roughly 6.1 months before onset, with roughly 70% sensitivity and 72.22% specificity. Ophthalmopathy was separated from stable hyperthyroidism by a 13 V-J signature model, with around 90% sensitivity and roughly 84% specificity obtained in cross-validation and 80%/75% obtained in testing. Most expanded thyroid clonotypes (frequency above 0.001) were also found in blood, which suggests that blood repertoires may mirror thyroid immune responses. Sample size was not statistically predetermined, and blinding of investigators to group allocation was not performed.

TCR beta CDR3 regions were amplified from RNA transcripts. The TCR CDR3 was subjected to a first round of RT-PCR using the HTBI primer set and the Qiagen OneStep RT-PCR kit. Libraries were constructed in a second round of multiplex PCR, after which size selection and purification were performed. Libraries were sequenced paired-end with 100 bp reads on an Illumina HiSeq2000. The original pipeline was this. SOAPnuke was used to process the raw data, throwing out any read that contained adapters or uncalled bases, had a mean Phred below 15, or lacked an exact constant-primer or identifier match. High-quality paired reads were merged with COPE v1.2.5, and unique nucleotide sequences were defined as clonotypes. MiTCR v1.1 was used to align the clonotypes against IMGT TRBV, TRBD and TRBJ reference segments. Only V-J combinations with frequency above 0.0001, covering 99.2% of repertoires, were analysed. The TCS score was defined as F50 (clonal expansion) divided by E x V (chaos), with BLOSUM62-based TCRdist calculated between CDR3 peptides within each V-J. Welch's t-statistics and random forest reduced some 510 V-J features to roughly 13, which were used in a naive Bayes classifier (R e1071). Using fastp trimming at Q25 and MiXCR clonotype assembly, TCRdb reanalyzed the public sequencing data and kept in-frame beta chains. Each entry merges the rows of one CDR3 protein and shows their most common DNA and genes. The authors' filters were not applied to this entry. This sample lists about 400,000 distinct CDR3 sequences; 14% to 15% were detected once. The ten largest make up about 31% of the sample.

This chain is built from TRBV20-1 and TRBJ1-5, with the D gene not clear enough to name. The clonotype comes from a woman aged 25 to 39 with Graves' hyperthyroidism. The sequencing sample was made of blood. The CDR3 is CSGAPGWGNQPQHF. The DNA reads as follows: TGCAGTGGAGCTCCGGGGTGGGGCAATCAGCCCCAGCATTTT.